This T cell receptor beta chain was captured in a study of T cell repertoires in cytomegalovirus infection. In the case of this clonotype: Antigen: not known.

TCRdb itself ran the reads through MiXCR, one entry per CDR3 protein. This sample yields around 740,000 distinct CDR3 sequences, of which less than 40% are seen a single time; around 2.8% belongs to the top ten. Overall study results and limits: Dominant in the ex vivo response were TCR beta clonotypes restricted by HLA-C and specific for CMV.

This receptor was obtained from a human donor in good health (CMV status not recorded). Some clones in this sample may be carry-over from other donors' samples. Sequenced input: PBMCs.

CDR3 sequence reads: CASSPQEVSYEQYF. The DNA for the CDR3 is TGTGCCAGCAGCCCGCAGGAGGTCTCCTACGAGCAGTACTTC. J is TRBJ2-7 and V is TRBV7-9; possibly TRBD2 for D (5 bases). Deletions cut 5 bases from V and 0 bases from J, with 11 bases between. Germline V gene data show CDR1 as SEHNR and CDR2 as FQNEAQ (reference sequence). This CDR3 spans 14 amino acids.